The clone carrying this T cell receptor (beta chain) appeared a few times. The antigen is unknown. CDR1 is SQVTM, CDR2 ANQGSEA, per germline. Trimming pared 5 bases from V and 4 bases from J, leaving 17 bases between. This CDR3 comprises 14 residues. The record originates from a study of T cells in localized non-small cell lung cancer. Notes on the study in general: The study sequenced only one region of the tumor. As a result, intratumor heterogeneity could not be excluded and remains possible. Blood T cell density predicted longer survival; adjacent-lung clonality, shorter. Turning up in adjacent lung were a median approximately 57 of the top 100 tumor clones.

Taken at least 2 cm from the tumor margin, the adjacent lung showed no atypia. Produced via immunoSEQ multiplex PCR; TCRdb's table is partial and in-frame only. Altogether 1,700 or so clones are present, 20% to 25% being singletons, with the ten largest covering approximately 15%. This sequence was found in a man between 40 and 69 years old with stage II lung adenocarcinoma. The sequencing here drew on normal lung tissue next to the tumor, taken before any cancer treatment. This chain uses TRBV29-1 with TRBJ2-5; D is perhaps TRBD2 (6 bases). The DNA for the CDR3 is TGCAGCGTTTCCCGCGGGGTGTCGGGAGAGACCCAGTACTTC. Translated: CSVSRGVSGETQYF.